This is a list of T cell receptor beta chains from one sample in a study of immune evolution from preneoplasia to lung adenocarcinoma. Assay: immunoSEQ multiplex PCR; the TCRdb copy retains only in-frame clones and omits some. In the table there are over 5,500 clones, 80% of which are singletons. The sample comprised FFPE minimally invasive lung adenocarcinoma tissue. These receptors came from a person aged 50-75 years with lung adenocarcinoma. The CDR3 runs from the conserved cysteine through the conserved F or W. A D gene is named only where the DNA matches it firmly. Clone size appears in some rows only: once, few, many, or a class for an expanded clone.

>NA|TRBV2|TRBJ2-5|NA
CASSEAHAAGETQYF
TGTGCCAGCAGTGAAGCGCACGCCGCTGGAGAGACCCAGTACTTC
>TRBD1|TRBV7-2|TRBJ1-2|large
CASSAWTGLYGYTF
TGTGCCAGCAGCGCCTGGACAGGCCTCTATGGCTACACCTTC
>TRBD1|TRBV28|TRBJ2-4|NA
CASSLTGTGQNIQYF
TGTGCCAGCAGTTTAACGGGGACAGGACAAAACATTCAGTACTTC
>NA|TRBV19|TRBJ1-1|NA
CASSATGRGNTEAFF
TGTGCCAGTAGCGCGACGGGCAGAGGGAACACTGAAGCTTTCTTT
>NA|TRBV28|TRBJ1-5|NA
CASRRTAPSNQPQHF
TGTGCCAGCAGACGGACAGCACCTAGCAATCAGCCCCAGCATTTT
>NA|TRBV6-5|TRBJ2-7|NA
CASSSPPHYEQYF
TGTGCCAGCAGTTCACCCCCTCACTACGAGCAGTACTTC
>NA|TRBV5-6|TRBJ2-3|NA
CASTHRDQDTQYF
TGTGCCAGCACCCATCGGGATCAAGATACGCAGTATTTT
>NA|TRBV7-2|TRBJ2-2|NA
CASSSYSPNTGELFF
TGTGCCAGCAGCTCCTACTCCCCGAACACCGGGGAGCTGTTTTTT
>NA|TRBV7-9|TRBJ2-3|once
CASSLRPDTQYF
TGTGCCAGCAGCTTAAGGCCAGATACGCAGTATTTT
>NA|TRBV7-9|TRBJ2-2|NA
CASSLLNTGELFF
TGTGCCAGCAGCCTCCTGAACACCGGGGAGCTGTTTTTT
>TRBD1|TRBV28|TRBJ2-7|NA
CASSFSFSGQAPEQYF
TGTGCCAGCAGTTTCTCCTTCTCCGGACAGGCCCCCGAGCAGTACTTC
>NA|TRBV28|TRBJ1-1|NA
CASSLSGALGTEAFF
TGTGCCAGCAGTTTATCAGGCGCCCTTGGGACTGAAGCTTTCTTT
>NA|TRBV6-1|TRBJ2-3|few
CASILTATSTDTQYF
TGTGCCAGCATTTTAACAGCGACTAGCACAGATACGCAGTATTTT